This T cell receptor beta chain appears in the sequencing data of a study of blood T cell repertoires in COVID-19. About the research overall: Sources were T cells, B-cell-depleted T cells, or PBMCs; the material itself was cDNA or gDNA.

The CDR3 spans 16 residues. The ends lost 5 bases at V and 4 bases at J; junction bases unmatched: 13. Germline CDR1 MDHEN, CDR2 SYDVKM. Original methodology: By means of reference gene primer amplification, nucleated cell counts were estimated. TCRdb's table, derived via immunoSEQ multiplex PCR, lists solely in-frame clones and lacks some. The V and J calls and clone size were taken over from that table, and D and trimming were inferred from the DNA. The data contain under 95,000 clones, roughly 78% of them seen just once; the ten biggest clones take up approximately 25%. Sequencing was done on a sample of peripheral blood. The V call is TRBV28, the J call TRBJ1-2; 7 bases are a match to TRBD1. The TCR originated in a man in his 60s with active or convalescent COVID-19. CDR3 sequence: CASSPSGTARLYGYTF. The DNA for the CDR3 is TGTGCCAGCAGTCCGTCCGGGACAGCACGCCTCTATGGCTACACCTTC.